This T cell receptor (beta chain) is drawn from a study of CD8 T cells in ankylosing spondylitis. The V end was cut by 4 bases, the J end by 7 bases, with 17 bases between. CDR1 SGDLS and CDR2 YYNGEE come from the germline V gene. The CDR3 has 14 amino acids. This clonotype showed up many times. One entry per CDR3 protein, called by TCRdb with MiXCR from the 5' RACE reads. The sample consists of about 140,000 distinct CDR3 sequences, approximately 8.4% of them appearing once. This sequence originates from a male donor with ankylosing spondylitis. The genes are TRBV9 and TRBJ1-2; D perhaps matches TRBD1 (5 bases). The sample was synovial fluid, either unsorted or a sorted T cell fraction (not recorded which). The CDR3 spells CASSPHMDTGGYTF. Here the CDR3 DNA reads TGTGCCAGCAGCCCACACATGGACACGGGTGGCTACACCTTC. Combining the CDR3 with reference TRBV9 and TRBJ1-2 gives the whole variable domain DSGVTQTPKHLITATGQRVTLRCSPRSGDLSVYWYQQSLDQGLQFLIQYYNGEERAKGNILERFSAQQFPDLHSELNLSSLELGDSALYFCASSPHMDTGGYTFGSGTRLTVV.